This entry features one T cell receptor beta chain sequence. This entry belongs to a study of blood T cell repertoires in COVID-19. The protocol was immunoSEQ multiplex PCR, while the TCRdb copy is restricted to in-frame clones and leaves out a portion. The sample contains about 54,000 clones, more than 80% of which appear only once. The V end was cut by 1 base, the J end by 3 bases, with 7 bases between. The CDR3 extends over 14 amino acids. CDR1 SEHNR and CDR2 FQNEAQ come from the germline V gene (reference sequence). The sequenced sample consisted of peripheral blood. The origin of this receptor is a woman aged 60-75 years with acute or convalescent COVID-19. The rearrangement links TRBV7-9 to TRBJ1-3; tentatively, D is TRBD1 (5 bases). The CDR3 region has the DNA TGTGCCAGCAGCTTAGATCAGGGTGGAAACACCATATATTTT. This encodes CASSLDQGGNTIYF.